This T cell receptor (beta chain) was captured by sequencing in a study of CD4 T cell repertoires in COVID-19. Of note for this clone: Its antigen is not identified.

The CDR3 spans 14 residues. Germline V gene sequence: CDR1 KGHSH, CDR2 LQKENI. Trimming removed 3 bases at V and 3 bases at J, with 12 bases between. The memory T cells were sequenced right after ex vivo isolation, without culture. The study, taken as a whole, reports: Between about 7 and 28% of SARS-CoV-2 clonotypes also appeared in SARS-CoV and/or HKU1 spike cultures.

The assay was immunoSEQ multiplex PCR, and TCRdb's table has in-frame clones only and misses some. This table has around 25,000 clones, more than 85% appearing once. The V and J genes are TRBV18 and TRBJ2-7; D might be TRBD1 (7 bases). The sequence was collected from a human donor who had COVID-19. The sequencing used circulating follicular helper CD4+ T cells (cTfh) from blood, collected before the COVID-19 pandemic. CDR3 region: CASSPGGQNYEQYF. The CDR3 DNA sequence: TGTGCCAGCTCACCCGGGGGACAGAACTACGAGCAGTACTTC.